These 4 T cell receptor beta chains were all obtained from the same sample, sequenced in a study of T cells in tumors after PD-1 blockade. Method: immunoSEQ multiplex PCR; TCRdb's copy keeps in-frame clones and lacks some. The repertoire holds 45,000 to 60,000 clones, 65% to 80% seen once, with around 9.3% in the top ten. Sequenced here: PBMCs, sampled before anti-PD-1 therapy. Receptors were obtained from a human donor with advanced basal cell or squamous cell carcinoma (not recorded which).

The chain carries TRBV4-2 and TRBJ2-7, with D perhaps matching TRBD2 (5 bases). Germline CDR1 and CDR2: LGHNA and YNFKEQ. This CDR3 has 15 amino acids. With 0 bases removed from V and 2 bases from J, the gap between germline ends came to 11 bases. The CDR3 is CASSQERETTYEQYF. Written as DNA, the CDR3 is TGTGCCAGCAGCCAAGAGAGGGAGACCACCTACGAGCAGTACTTC.

The CDR3 loop is CASSLRGRLAGNEQFF. The DNA for the CDR3 is TGTGCCAGTAGCCTGAGGGGGAGACTAGCTGGAAATGAGCAGTTCTTC. The V gene is TRBV19, the J gene TRBJ2-1; D might be TRBD2 (7 bases). The germline V and J ends were trimmed by 6 bases and 7 bases, with 22 bases remaining between them. Germline CDR1 and CDR2: LNHDA and SQIVND (reference sequence). This CDR3 is built from 16 residues.

The chain employs TRBV4-1 and TRBJ1-2, with TRBD1 identical over 7 bases. The CDR3 runs 16 residues. Germline CDR1 is MGHRA and CDR2 is YSYEKL. The J segment lost 3 bases and the V segment lost 1 base, leaving 8 bases of the junction unmatched. The CDR3 spells CASSQAPTGDYYGYTF. The DNA of the CDR3 is TGCGCCAGCAGCCAAGCTCCCACAGGGGATTACTATGGCTACACCTTC.

The rearrangement links TRBV5-4 to TRBJ2-7, with 8 bases fitting TRBD1. Germline V CDR1 and CDR2: SGHNT, YYREEE (reference sequence). This CDR3 has 14 amino acids. V was clipped by 0 bases and J by 4 bases; unmatched bases: 3. CDR3 protein: CASSLGDRPYEQYF. CDR3 in DNA: TGTGCCAGCAGCTTGGGGGACAGGCCATACGAGCAGTACTTC.